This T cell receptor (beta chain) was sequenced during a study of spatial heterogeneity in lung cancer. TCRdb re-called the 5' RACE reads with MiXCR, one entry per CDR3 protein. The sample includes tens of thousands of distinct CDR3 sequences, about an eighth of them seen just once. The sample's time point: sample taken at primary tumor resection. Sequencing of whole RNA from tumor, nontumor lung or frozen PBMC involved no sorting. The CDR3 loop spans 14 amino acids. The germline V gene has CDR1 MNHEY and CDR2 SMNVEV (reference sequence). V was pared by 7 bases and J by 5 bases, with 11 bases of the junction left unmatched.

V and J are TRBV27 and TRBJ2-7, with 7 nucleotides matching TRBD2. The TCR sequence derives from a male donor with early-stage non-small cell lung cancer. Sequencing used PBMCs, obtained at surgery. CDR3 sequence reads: CASNVRFGGDEQYF. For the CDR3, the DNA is TGTGCCAGCAATGTAAGATTTGGGGGGGACGAGCAGTACTTC.